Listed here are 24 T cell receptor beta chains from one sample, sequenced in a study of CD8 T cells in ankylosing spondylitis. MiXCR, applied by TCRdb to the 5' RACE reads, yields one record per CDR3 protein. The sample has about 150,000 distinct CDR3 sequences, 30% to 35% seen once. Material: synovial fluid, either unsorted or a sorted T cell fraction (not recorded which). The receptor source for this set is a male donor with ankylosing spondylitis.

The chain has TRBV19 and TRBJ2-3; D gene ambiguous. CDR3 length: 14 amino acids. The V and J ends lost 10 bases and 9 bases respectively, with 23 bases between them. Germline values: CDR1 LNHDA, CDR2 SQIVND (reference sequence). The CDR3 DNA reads TGTGCCACCGCTCATCCCCGCGGTTTTAGAACGCAGTATTTT. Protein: CATAHPRGFRTQYF.

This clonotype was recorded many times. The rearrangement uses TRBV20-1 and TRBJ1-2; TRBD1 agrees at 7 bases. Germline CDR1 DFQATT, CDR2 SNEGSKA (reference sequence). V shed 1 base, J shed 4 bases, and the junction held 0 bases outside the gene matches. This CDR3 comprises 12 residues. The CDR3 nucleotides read TGCAGTGCTAGAGGGACAGGCTATGGCTACACCTTC. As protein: CSARGTGYGYTF.

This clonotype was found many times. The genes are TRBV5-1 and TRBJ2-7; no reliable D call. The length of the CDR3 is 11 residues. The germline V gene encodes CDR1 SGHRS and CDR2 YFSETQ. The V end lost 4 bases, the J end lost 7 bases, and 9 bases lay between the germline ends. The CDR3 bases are TGCGCCAGCAGCATGAATGAAGAGCAGTACTTC. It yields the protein CASSMNEEQYF.

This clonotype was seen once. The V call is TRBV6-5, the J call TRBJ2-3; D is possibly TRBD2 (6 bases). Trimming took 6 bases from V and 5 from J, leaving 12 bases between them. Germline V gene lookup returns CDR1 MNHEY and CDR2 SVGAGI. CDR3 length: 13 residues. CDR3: CASRLGGGDTQYF. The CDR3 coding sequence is TGTGCCAGCAGACTCGGGGGAGGAGATACGCAGTATTTT.

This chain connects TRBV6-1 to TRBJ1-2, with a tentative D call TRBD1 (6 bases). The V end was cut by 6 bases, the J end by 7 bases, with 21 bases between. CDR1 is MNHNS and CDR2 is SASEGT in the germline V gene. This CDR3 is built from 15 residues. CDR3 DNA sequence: TGTGCCAGCAGATCCCAGGGGAGGAACGAGCGTGGCTACACCTTC. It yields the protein CASRSQGRNERGYTF.

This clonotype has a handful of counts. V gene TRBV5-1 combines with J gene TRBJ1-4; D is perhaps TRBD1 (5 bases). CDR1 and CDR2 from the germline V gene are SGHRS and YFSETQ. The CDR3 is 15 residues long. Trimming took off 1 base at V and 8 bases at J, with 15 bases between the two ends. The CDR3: CASSLTGTKGEKLFF. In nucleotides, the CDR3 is TGCGCCAGCAGCTTGACAGGAACTAAGGGCGAAAAACTGTTTTTT.

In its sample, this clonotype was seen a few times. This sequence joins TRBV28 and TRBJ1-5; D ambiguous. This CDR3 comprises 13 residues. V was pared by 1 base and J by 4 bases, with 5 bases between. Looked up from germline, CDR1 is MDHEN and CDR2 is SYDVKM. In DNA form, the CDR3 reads TGTGCCAGCAGTTTATTCGGTAATCAGCCCCAGCATTTT. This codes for CASSLFGNQPQHF.

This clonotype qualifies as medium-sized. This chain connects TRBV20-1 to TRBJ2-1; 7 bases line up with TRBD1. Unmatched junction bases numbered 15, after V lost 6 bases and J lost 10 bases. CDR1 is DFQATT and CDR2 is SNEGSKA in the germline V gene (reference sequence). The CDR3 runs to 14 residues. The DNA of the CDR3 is TGCAGTGCCCAGAGCCGGACAGGATCTGGCGAGCAGTTCTTC. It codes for CSAQSRTGSGEQFF.

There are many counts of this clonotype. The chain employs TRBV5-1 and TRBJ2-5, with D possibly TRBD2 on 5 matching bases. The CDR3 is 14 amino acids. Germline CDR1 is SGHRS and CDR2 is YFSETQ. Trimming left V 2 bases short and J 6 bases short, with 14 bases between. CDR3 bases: TGCGCCAGCAGCTTAGAGGGTAGTGAAAAGACCCAGTACTTC. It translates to CASSLEGSEKTQYF.

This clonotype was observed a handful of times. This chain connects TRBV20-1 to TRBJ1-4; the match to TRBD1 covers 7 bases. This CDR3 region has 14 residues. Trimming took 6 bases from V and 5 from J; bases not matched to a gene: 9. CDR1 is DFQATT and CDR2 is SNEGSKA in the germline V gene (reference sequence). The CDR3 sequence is CSAPGRDSNEKLFF. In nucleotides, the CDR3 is TGCAGTGCCCCCGGCCGGGACAGCAATGAAAAACTGTTTTTT.

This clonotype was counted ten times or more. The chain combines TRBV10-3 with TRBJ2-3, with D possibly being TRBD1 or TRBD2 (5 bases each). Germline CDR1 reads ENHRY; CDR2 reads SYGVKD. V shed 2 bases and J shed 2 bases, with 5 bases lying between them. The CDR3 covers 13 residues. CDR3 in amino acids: CAISEGTTDTQYF. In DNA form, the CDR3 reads TGTGCCATCAGTGAGGGGACCACAGATACGCAGTATTTT.

The CDR3 spells CSAARGDMNTEAFF. In DNA form, the CDR3 reads TGCAGTGCCGCACGAGGGGACATGAACACTGAAGCTTTCTTT. The chain carries TRBV20-1 and TRBJ1-1; perhaps TRBD1 as D (6 bases). The CDR3 has 14 amino acids. The germline CDR1 and CDR2 sequences are DFQATT and SNEGSKA (reference sequence). Trimming took off 6 bases at V and 0 bases at J, with 14 bases between the two ends.

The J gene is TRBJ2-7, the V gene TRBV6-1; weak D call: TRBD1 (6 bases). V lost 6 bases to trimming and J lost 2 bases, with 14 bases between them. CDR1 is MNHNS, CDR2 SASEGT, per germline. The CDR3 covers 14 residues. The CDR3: CASSSTGTTYEQYF. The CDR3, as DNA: TGTGCCAGCAGCAGCACAGGGACGACCTACGAGCAGTACTTC.

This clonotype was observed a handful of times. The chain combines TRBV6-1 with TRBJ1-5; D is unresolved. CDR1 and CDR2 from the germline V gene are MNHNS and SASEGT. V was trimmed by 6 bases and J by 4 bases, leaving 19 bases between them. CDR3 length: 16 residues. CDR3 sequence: CASSSQDLIPNQPQHF. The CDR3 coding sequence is TGTGCCAGCAGCTCCCAGGACCTTATCCCAAATCAGCCCCAGCATTTT.

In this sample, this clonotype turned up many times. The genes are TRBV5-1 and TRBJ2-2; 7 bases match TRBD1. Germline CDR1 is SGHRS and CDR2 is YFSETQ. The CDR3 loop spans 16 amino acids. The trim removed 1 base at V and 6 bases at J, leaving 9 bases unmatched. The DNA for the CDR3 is TGCGCCAGCAGCTTGTTTGTAGGGGGCGAATCCGGGGAGCTGTTTTTT. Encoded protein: CASSLFVGGESGELFF.

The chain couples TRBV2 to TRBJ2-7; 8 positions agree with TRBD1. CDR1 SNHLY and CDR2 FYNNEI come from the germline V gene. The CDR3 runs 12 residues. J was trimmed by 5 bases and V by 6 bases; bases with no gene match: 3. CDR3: CASSRTGHEQYF. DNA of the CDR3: TGTGCCAGCAGCCGGACAGGGCACGAGCAGTACTTC.

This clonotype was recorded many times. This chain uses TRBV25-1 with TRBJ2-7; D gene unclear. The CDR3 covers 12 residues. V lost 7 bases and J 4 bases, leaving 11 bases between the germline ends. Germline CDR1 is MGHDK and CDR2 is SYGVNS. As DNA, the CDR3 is TGTGCCAGCAAGACCGAGAAGTACGAGCAGTACTTC. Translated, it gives CASKTEKYEQYF.

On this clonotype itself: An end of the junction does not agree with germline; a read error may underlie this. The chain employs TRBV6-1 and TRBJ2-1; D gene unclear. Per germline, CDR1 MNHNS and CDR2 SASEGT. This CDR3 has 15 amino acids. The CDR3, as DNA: TGTGCCAACAGTAAGGACGGTGACTCCTACAATGAGCAGTTCTTC. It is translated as CANSKDGDSYNEQFF.

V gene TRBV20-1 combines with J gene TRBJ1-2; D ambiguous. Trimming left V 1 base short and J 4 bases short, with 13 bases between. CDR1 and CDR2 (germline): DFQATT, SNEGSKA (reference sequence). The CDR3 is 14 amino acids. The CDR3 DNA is TGCAGTGCTAGAGCATCAGACGGCCGCTATGGCTACACCTTC. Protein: CSARASDGRYGYTF.

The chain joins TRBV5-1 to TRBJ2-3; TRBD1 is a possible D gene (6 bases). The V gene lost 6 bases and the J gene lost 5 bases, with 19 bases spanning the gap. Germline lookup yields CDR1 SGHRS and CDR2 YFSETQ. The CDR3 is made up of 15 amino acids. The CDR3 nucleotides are TGCGCCAGCACCCGACAGGTTCAGGGTGTAGATACGCAGTATTTT. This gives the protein CASTRQVQGVDTQYF.

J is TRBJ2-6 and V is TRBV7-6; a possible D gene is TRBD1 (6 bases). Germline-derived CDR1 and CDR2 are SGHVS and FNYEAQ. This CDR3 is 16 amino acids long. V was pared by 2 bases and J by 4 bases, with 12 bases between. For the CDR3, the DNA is TGTGCCAGCAGCTTAAACTCAGGGGCCGGGGCCAACGTCCTGACTTTC. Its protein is CASSLNSGAGANVLTF.

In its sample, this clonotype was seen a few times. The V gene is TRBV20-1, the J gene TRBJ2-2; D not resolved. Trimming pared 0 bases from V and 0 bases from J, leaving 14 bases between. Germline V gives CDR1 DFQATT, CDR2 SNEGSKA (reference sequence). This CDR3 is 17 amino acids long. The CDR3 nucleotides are TGCAGTGCTAGAGATTGGGCTAGTGGATCGAACACCGGGGAGCTGTTTTTT. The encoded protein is CSARDWASGSNTGELFF.

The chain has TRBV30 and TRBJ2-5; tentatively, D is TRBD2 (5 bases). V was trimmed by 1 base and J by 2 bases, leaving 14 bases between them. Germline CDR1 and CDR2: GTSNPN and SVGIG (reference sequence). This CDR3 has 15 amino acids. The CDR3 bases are TGTGCCTGGAGTGGGGGAGACTCGGCGCAAGAGACCCAGTACTTC. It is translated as CAWSGGDSAQETQYF.

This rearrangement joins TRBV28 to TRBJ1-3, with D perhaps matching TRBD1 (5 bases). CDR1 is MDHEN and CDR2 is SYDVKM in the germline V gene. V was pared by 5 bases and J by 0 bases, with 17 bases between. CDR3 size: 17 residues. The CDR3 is CASSPGPDSLSGNTIYF. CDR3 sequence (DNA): TGTGCCAGCAGTCCGGGACCGGACTCTCTCTCTGGAAACACCATATATTTT.